A single sample gave rise to the 16 T cell receptor beta chains below, sequenced in a study of blood T cell repertoires in COVID-19. Clones were sequenced by immunoSEQ multiplex PCR, and TCRdb holds only the in-frame ones, with some missing. The repertoire consists of approximately 98,000 clones, with about 81% occurring once and the leading ten covering about 4.3%. The sequenced material came from peripheral blood. The origin of the receptors is a man aged 55 to 70 with acute or convalescent COVID-19.

This clone occurred once. This chain joins TRBV25-1 and TRBJ2-3; a possible D gene is TRBD1 (5 bases). This CDR3 is 10 amino acids long. In germline, CDR1 is MGHDK, CDR2 SYGVNS. V gave up 5 bases and J gave up 11 bases, with 8 bases separating them. CDR3 sequence: CASSRDRQYF. The CDR3 region has the DNA TGTGCCAGCAGTCGAGACAGGCAGTATTTT.

This clone was detected only once. The V and J genes are TRBV3-1 (or the pseudogene TRBV3-2) and TRBJ1-1, with 8 bases identical to TRBD1. This CDR3 has 11 amino acids. V trimming: 7 bases; J trimming: 10 bases; junction bases outside the gene matches: 5. Germline assignment: CDR1 LGHDT and CDR2 YNNKEL (reference sequence). The CDR3 is CASIGDRGAFF. Here the CDR3 DNA reads TGTGCCAGCATCGGCGACAGGGGAGCTTTCTTT.

The chain joins TRBV10-2 to TRBJ1-6; D may be TRBD1 (6 bases). CDR3 length equals 16 residues. Germline assignment: CDR1 WSHSY and CDR2 SAAADI. Trimming stripped 6 bases from V and 0 bases from J, with 12 bases between. The CDR3 nucleotides read TGCGCCAGCAGGGCGAGGGGGAGCTCCTATAATTCACCCCTCCACTTT. Its translation: CASRARGSSYNSPLHF.

There are a few counts of this clone. The CDR3 is CASSPSSGSSYNEQFF. CDR3 nucleotide sequence: TGTGCCAGCAGCCCTTCTAGCGGGAGCTCCTACAATGAGCAGTTCTTC. V usage is TRBV5-4 and J usage is TRBJ2-1; the match to TRBD2 covers 10 bases. The CDR3 contains 16 residues. Germline CDR1 SGHNT, CDR2 YYREEE (reference sequence). Germline trimming cut 4 bases from V and 0 bases from J; bases unmatched to any gene: 4.

This chain joins TRBV18 and TRBJ1-3; 8 bases map to TRBD1. V gave up 2 bases and J gave up 2 bases; unmatched junction bases: 2. Germline-derived CDR1 and CDR2 are KGHSH and LQKENI. The CDR3 is made up of 15 amino acids. CDR3 in DNA: TGTGCCAGCTCACCAAGGACAGGGCCTGGAAACACCATATATTTT. Translation: CASSPRTGPGNTIYF.

This chain links TRBV7-7 with TRBJ1-1; D gene ambiguous. Germline CDR1 reads SSHAT; CDR2 reads FNYEAQ (reference sequence). V dropped 1 base and J dropped 4 bases, with 7 bases sitting between them. The CDR3 has 13 residues. The CDR3 sequence is CASSLGASTEAFF. As DNA, the CDR3 is TGTGCCAGCAGCTTAGGGGCGTCCACTGAAGCTTTCTTT.

This sequence joins TRBV27 and TRBJ2-3, with 10 bases lining up with TRBD1. CDR3 length equals 13 residues. Germline CDR1 and CDR2: MNHEY and SMNVEV (reference sequence). The V gene end was trimmed by 7 bases and the J gene end by 11 bases; junction bases not matched to a gene: 9. For the CDR3, the DNA is TGTGCCAGCACAGACGGGACAGGGGTTAGGCAGTATTTT. This codes for CASTDGTGVRQYF.

This chain connects TRBV7-2 to TRBJ2-6; 11 bases match TRBD2. Germline V CDR1 and CDR2: SGHTA, FQGNSA. V shed 4 bases, J shed 0 bases, and the junction held 8 bases outside the gene matches. The length of the CDR3 is 19 residues. The CDR3 spells CASSSLSGLADSGANVLTF. The CDR3 region has the DNA TGTGCCAGCAGCTCATTATCGGGACTAGCGGACTCTGGGGCCAACGTCCTGACTTTC.

This chain links TRBV6-5 with TRBJ2-7, with D possibly TRBD1 on 6 matching bases. The V end was cut by 4 bases, the J end by 3 bases, with 10 bases between. The length of the CDR3 is 13 residues. Germline V gene data show CDR1 as MNHEY and CDR2 as SVGAGI. CDR3 sequence reads: CASSFRQDYEQYF. CDR3 bases: TGTGCCAGCAGTTTTCGACAGGACTACGAGCAGTACTTC.

The CDR3 is CASTGLGSISYYGYTF. DNA of the CDR3: TGTGCCAGCACAGGTTTGGGCTCAATATCGTACTATGGCTACACCTTC. This chain connects TRBV6-6 to TRBJ1-2; D uncertain. Germline CDR1 MNHNY, CDR2 SVGAGI (reference sequence). The CDR3 loop spans 16 amino acids. V lost 7 bases and J 3 bases, leaving 21 bases between the germline ends.

This CDR3 is CASSRYQETQYF. The CDR3 coding sequence is TGTGCCAGCAGCCGGTACCAAGAGACCCAGTACTTC. J is TRBJ2-5 and V is TRBV11-3, with unresolved D. Germline V gene data show CDR1 as SGHNT and CDR2 as YENEEA. CDR3 length: 12 residues. Trimming removed 5 bases at V and 0 bases at J, with 4 bases between.

The CDR3 reads CASSGRKGWVDEQFF. CDR3 DNA sequence: TGTGCCAGCAGTGGGCGGAAAGGATGGGTTGATGAGCAGTTCTTC. The rearrangement links TRBV25-1 to TRBJ2-1, with no clear D. There are 15 residues in the CDR3. The germline V and J ends were trimmed by 4 bases and 8 bases, with 18 bases remaining between them. The germline V gene encodes CDR1 MGHDK and CDR2 SYGVNS.

The V call is TRBV14, the J call TRBJ2-1; D gene unclear. The germline V and J ends were trimmed by 3 bases and 7 bases, with 10 bases remaining between them. The V gene's germline CDR1 is SGHDN and CDR2 FVKESK. The CDR3 runs 13 residues. The CDR3 is CASSQISGNEQFF. CDR3 nucleotide sequence: TGTGCCAGCAGCCAGATTTCAGGAAATGAGCAGTTCTTC.

This chain uses TRBV27 with TRBJ2-5; TRBD1 aligns across 7 bases. This CDR3 is built from 13 residues. Per the germline V gene, CDR1 is MNHEY and CDR2 is SMNVEV (reference sequence). DNA for the CDR3: TGTGCTACCTGGGACAGAGAACAAGAGACCCAGTACTTC. Translated, it gives CATWDREQETQYF.

The V and J genes are TRBV11-3 and TRBJ1-2; the D is unclear. V lost 1 base to trimming and J lost 2 bases, with 5 bases between them. This CDR3 is built from 13 residues. Germline V gene data show CDR1 as SGHNT and CDR2 as YENEEA. CDR3 DNA: TGTGCCAGCAGCTTAGGAGGGAACTATGGCTACACCTTC. Its protein is CASSLGGNYGYTF.

This clone was observed a single time. This chain joins TRBV19 and TRBJ2-7; tentatively, D is TRBD1 (6 bases). The CDR3 totals 18 residues. V was pared by 2 bases and J by 6 bases, with 26 bases between. Germline CDR1 LNHDA, CDR2 SQIVND (reference sequence). The CDR3 DNA reads as TGTGCCAGTAGTATAACAAGAATAGGGGGACAAGGTTCGGTCGAGCAGTACTTC. Residues: CASSITRIGGQGSVEQYF.